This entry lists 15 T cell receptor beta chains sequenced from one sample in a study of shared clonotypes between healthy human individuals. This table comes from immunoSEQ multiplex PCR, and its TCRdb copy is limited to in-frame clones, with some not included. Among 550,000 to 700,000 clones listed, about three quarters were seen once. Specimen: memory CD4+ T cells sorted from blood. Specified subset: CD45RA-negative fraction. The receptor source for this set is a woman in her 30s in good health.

The CDR3 sequence: CASSSGTGVGGYTF. Written as DNA, the CDR3 is TGTGCCAGCAGTTCCGGGACAGGGGTAGGGGGCTACACCTTC. The chain has TRBV28 and TRBJ1-2, with TRBD1 identical over 10 bases. Unmatched junction bases numbered 7, after V lost 4 bases and J lost 8 bases. This CDR3 region has 14 residues. From germline, CDR1 is MDHEN and CDR2 SYDVKM.

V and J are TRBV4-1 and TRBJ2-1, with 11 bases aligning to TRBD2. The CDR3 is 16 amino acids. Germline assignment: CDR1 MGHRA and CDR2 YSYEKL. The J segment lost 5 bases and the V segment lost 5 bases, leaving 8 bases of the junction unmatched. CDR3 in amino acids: CASSTGRGLADNEQFF. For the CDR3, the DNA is TGCGCCAGCAGCACTGGCCGGGGACTAGCGGACAATGAGCAGTTCTTC.

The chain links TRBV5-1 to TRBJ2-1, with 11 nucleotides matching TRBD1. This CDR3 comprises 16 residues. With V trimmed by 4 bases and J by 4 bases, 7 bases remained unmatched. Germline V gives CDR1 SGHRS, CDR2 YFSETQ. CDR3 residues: CASSNPGTGGYNEQFF. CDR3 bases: TGCGCCAGCAGCAATCCCGGGACAGGGGGTTACAATGAGCAGTTCTTC.

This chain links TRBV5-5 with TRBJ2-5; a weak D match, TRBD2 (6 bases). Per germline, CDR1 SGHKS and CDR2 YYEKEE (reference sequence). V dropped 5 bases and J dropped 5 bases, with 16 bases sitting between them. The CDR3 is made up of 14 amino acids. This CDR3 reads CASRLNEGRETQYF. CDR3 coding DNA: TGTGCCAGCAGACTAAACGAGGGGAGGGAGACCCAGTACTTC.

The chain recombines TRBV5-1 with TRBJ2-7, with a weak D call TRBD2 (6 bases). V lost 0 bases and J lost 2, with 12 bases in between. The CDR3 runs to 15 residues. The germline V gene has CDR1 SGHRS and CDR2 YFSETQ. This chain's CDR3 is CASSLGSGEAYEQYF. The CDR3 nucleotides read TGCGCCAGCAGCTTGGGTAGCGGAGAGGCCTACGAGCAGTACTTC.

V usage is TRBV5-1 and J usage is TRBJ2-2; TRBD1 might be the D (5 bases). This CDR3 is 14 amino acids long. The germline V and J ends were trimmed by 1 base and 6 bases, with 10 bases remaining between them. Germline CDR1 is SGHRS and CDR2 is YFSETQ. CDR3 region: CASSLQGWAGELFF. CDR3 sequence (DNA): TGCGCCAGCAGCTTGCAGGGTTGGGCCGGGGAGCTGTTTTTT.

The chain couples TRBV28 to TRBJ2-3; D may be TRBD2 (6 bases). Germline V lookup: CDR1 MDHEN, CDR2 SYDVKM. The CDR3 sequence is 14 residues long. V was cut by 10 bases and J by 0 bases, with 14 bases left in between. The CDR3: CATLRGTSTDTQYF. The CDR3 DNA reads TGTGCCACCCTCCGCGGGACTAGCACAGATACGCAGTATTTT.

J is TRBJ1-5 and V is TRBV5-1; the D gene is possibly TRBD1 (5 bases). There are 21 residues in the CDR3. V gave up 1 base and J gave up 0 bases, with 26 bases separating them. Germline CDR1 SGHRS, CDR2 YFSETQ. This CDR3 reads CASSLSATVQRNTNSNQPQHF. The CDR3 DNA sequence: TGCGCCAGCAGCTTGTCTGCGACAGTGCAAAGAAACACGAATAGCAATCAGCCCCAGCATTTT.

CDR3 in amino acids: CASRTTHSKDYNEQFF. DNA of the CDR3: TGTGCCAGCAGGACTACTCACAGCAAAGACTACAATGAGCAGTTCTTC. The V and J genes are TRBV25-1 and TRBJ2-1, with a tentative D call TRBD2 (5 bases). CDR3 length: 16 residues. Trimming left V 6 bases short and J 3 bases short, with 18 bases between. The germline CDR1 and CDR2 sequences are MGHDK and SYGVNS.

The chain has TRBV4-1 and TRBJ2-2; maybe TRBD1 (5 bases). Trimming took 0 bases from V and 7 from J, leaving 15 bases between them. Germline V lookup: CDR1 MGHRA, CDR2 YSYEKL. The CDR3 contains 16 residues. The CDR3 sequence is CASSQDQWGNLGELFF. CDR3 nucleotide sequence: TGCGCCAGCAGCCAAGATCAGTGGGGCAACCTCGGGGAGCTGTTTTTT.

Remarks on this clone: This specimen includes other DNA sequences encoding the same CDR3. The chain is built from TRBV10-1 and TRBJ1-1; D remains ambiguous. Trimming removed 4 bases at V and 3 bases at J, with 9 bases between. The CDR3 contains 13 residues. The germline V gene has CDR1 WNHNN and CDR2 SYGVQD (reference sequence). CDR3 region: CASSVNRDTEAFF. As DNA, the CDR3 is TGCGCCAGCAGTGTTAACCGGGACACTGAAGCTTTCTTT.

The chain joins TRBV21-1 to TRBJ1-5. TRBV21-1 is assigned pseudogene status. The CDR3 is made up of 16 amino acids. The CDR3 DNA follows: TGTGCCAGCAGCAATTCGTCCCGAAATAGCAATCAGCCCCAGCATTTT. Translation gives CASSNSSRNSNQPQHF.

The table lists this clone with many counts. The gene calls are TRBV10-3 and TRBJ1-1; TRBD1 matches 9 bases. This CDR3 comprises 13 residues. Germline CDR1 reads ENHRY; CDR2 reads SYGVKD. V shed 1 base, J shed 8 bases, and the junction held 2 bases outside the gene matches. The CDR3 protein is CAISEWGQGEAFF. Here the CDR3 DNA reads TGTGCCATCAGTGAGTGGGGACAGGGAGAAGCTTTCTTT.

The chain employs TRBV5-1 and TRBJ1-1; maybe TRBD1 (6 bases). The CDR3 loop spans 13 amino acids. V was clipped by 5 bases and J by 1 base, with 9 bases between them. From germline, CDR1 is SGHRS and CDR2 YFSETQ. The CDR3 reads CASRPDRNTEAFF. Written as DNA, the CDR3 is TGCGCCAGCAGACCGGACAGGAACACTGAAGCTTTCTTT. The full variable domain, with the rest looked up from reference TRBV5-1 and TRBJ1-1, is KAGVTQTPRYLIKTRGQQVTLSCSPISGHRSVSWYQQTPGQGLQFLFEYFSETQRNKGNFPGRFSGRQFSNSRSEMNVSTLELGDSALYLCASRPDRNTEAFFGQGTRLTVV.

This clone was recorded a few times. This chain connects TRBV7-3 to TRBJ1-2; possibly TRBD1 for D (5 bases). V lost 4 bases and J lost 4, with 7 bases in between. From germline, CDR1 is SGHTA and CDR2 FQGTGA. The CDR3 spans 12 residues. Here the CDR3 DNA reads TGTGCCAGCAGCTCGGACACCTATGGCTACACCTTC. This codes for CASSSDTYGYTF.